The next 30 T cell receptor beta chains were all read from a single sample in a study of T cell responses to AZD1222 COVID-19 vaccine (dated by TCRdb to the early 2020s). Preparation of the library involved the immunoSEQ multiplex PCR assay. The table was pulled from immuneACCESS by TCRdb, which kept in-frame rearrangements only. Such tables lose some clones; where checked, under half of the loss comes from unresolved V genes, and the rest has no known cause. For this sample there are 95,000 or so clones; 89% appear just once. The ten largest make up less than 3.5% of the sample. In light of the paper, this sample's time point label describes: baseline before first vaccination. The treatment or condition label corresponds to: meningococcal conjugate vaccine given as trial control. Sequenced here: peripheral blood, sampled on day 0 of MenACWY control vaccination. These receptors were collected from an adult in good health.

V is TRBV7-9 and J is TRBJ2-7; 9 positions agree with TRBD2. The CDR3 has 15 residues. V lost 1 base and J lost 5; bases outside the gene matches: 6. In germline, CDR1 is SEHNR, CDR2 FQNEAQ (reference sequence). The CDR3 protein is CASSLVRTSADEQYF. DNA for the CDR3: TGTGCCAGCAGCTTAGTTAGGACTAGCGCCGACGAGCAGTACTTC.

The DNA of the CDR3 is TGTGCCAGCAGCTTGAATGTGGGAAGGTCCTACAATGAGCAGTTCTTC. Encoded protein: CASSLNVGRSYNEQFF. The chain recombines TRBV5-6 with TRBJ2-1; the D is unclear. The CDR3 sequence is 16 residues long. V was clipped by 1 base and J by 1 base, with 12 bases between them. CDR1 and CDR2 from the germline V gene are SGHDT and YYEEEE. The whole variable domain, remainder taken from reference TRBV5-6 and TRBJ2-1, is DAGVTQSPTHLIKTRGQQVTLRCSPKSGHDTVSWYQQALGQGPQFIFQYYEEEERQRGNFPDRFSGHQFPNYSSELNVNALLLGDSALYLCASSLNVGRSYNEQFFGPGTRLTVL.

This chain links TRBV28 with TRBJ1-5; the D gene is possibly TRBD1 (6 bases). V lost 3 bases, J lost 4 bases, and 13 bases lay in between. In germline, CDR1 is MDHEN, CDR2 SYDVKM. This CDR3 is 15 amino acids long. The CDR3 loop reads CASSFAGVGNQPQHF. For the CDR3, the DNA is TGTGCCAGCAGTTTTGCAGGGGTCGGGAATCAGCCCCAGCATTTT.

The chain joins TRBV6-4 to TRBJ1-6; D possibly corresponds to TRBD1 (5 bases). Germline CDR1 is MRHNA and CDR2 is SNTAGT. Trimming cost V 5 bases and J 7 bases, with 12 bases left between them. This CDR3 comprises 14 residues. CDR3 coding DNA: TGTGCCAGCAGTCTCGGGACGGACAATTCACCCCTCCACTTT. This gives the protein CASSLGTDNSPLHF.

The rearrangement uses TRBV3-1 (or the pseudogene TRBV3-2) and TRBJ1-3; D not resolved. CDR1 is LGHDT, CDR2 YNNKEL, per germline (reference sequence). V was clipped by 0 bases and J by 1 base, with 13 bases between them. The length of the CDR3 is 17 residues. The CDR3 sequence is CASSQDSPGSSGNTIYF. In DNA, the CDR3 is TGTGCCAGCAGCCAAGATTCCCCAGGCAGTTCTGGAAACACCATATATTTT.

The chain joins TRBV28 to TRBJ1-1, with 7 bases matching TRBD1. The CDR3 has 16 amino acids. The ends lost 7 bases at V and 1 base at J; junction bases unmatched: 12. Germline V gives CDR1 MDHEN, CDR2 SYDVKM. CDR3 amino acids: CASIPGGVRGNTEAFF. CDR3 sequence (DNA): TGTGCCAGCATCCCAGGGGGGGTCCGGGGGAACACTGAAGCTTTCTTT.

CDR3 amino acids: CASSRKGQETQYF. In nucleotides, the CDR3 is TGTGCCAGCAGCCGCAAGGGGCAAGAGACCCAGTACTTC. The V and J genes are TRBV5-4 and TRBJ2-5, with a tentative D call TRBD1 (5 bases). This CDR3 region has 13 residues. V lost 4 bases and J lost 2, with 9 bases in between. The germline CDR1 and CDR2 sequences are SGHNT and YYREEE (reference sequence).

V is TRBV30 and J is TRBJ2-3, with 10 bases aligning to TRBD2. Germline CDR1 is GTSNPN and CDR2 is SVGIG (reference sequence). CDR3 length: 16 amino acids. The ends lost 4 bases at V and 10 bases at J; junction bases unmatched: 17. In nucleotides, the CDR3 is TGTGCCTGGAAAACCGGGACTAGCGTGGTGTTGGGTTCGCAGTATTTT. Protein: CAWKTGTSVVLGSQYF.

DNA of the CDR3: TGCGCCAGCAGCCCAGAGTTTAACTATGGCTACACCTTC. Amino acid sequence: CASSPEFNYGYTF. The rearrangement links TRBV4-3 to TRBJ1-2; unclear D gene. The germline CDR1 and CDR2 sequences are LGHNA and YSLEER. V shed 4 bases and J shed 1 base, with 7 bases lying between them. The CDR3 runs 13 residues.

This chain links TRBV12-3 or TRBV12-4 with TRBJ2-5; D is uncertain. V was clipped by 4 bases and J by 5 bases, with 11 bases between them. This CDR3 has 13 residues. For the CDR3, the DNA is TGTGCCAGCAGTTATAGTTCCATGGAGACCCAGTACTTC. Translation gives CASSYSSMETQYF.

The chain carries TRBV15 and TRBJ1-1; D unresolved. V was clipped by 2 bases and J by 3 bases, with 7 bases between them. CDR3 size: 13 residues. Per the germline V gene, CDR1 is LNHNV and CDR2 is YYDKDF (reference sequence). CDR3 bases: TGTGCCACCAGCAGACTACTGTACACTGAAGCTTTCTTT. Protein product: CATSRLLYTEAFF.

CDR3 sequence reads: CASSQGWTGELFF. DNA for the CDR3: TGTGCCAGCAGCCAGGGGTGGACCGGGGAGCTGTTTTTT. The chain employs TRBV28 and TRBJ2-2, with D tentatively TRBD1 (6 bases). Germline V gives CDR1 MDHEN, CDR2 SYDVKM. CDR3 size: 13 residues. V dropped 6 bases and J dropped 5 bases, with 10 bases sitting between them.

The CDR3 protein is CASSEGFGQGRDGYTF. The CDR3 region has the DNA TGTGCCAGCAGTGAAGGGTTTGGACAGGGGCGGGATGGCTACACCTTC. The gene calls are TRBV6-1 and TRBJ1-2; 9 nucleotides agree with TRBD1. From germline, CDR1 is MNHNS and CDR2 SASEGT. Germline trimming cut 1 base from V and 6 bases from J; bases unmatched to any gene: 9. The CDR3 length is 16 residues.

The chain combines TRBV5-4 with TRBJ2-3; 13 nucleotides agree with TRBD2. The junction had 3 bases not matched to a gene; V was cut back by 1 base and J by 4 bases. In germline, CDR1 is SGHNT, CDR2 YYREEE (reference sequence). The CDR3 has 16 residues. CDR3 sequence (DNA): TGTGCCAGCAGCTTGAAACTAGCGGGGGGGGCAGATACGCAGTATTTT. The encoded protein is CASSLKLAGGADTQYF.

This sequence joins TRBV6-2 or TRBV6-3 and TRBJ2-1; D is undetermined. Between the trimmed V and J ends, which lost 2 bases and 10 bases, there was a span of 12 bases. CDR1 and CDR2 from the germline V gene are MNHEY and SVGEGT. The CDR3 sequence is 13 residues long. CDR3 region: CASSYRAHLEQFF. The DNA of the CDR3 is TGTGCCAGCAGTTACCGGGCCCATCTCGAGCAGTTCTTC.

This chain uses TRBV5-1 with TRBJ1-4; D possibly corresponds to TRBD1 (6 bases). The germline V gene has CDR1 SGHRS and CDR2 YFSETQ. The germline V and J ends were trimmed by 0 bases and 8 bases, with 20 bases remaining between them. CDR3 length: 17 amino acids. CDR3 coding DNA: TGCGCCAGCAGCTTGGGAGTGTATAGGAACAGGGTGGAAAAACTGTTTTTT. Amino acid sequence: CASSLGVYRNRVEKLFF.

This clone was observed a handful of times. The rearrangement links TRBV4-1 to TRBJ2-2, with TRBD2 identical over 8 bases. Trimming removed 1 base from V and 6 bases from J; junction bases left unmatched: 4. CDR3 length equals 15 residues. CDR1 and CDR2 from the germline V gene are MGHRA and YSYEKL. For the CDR3, the DNA is TGCGCCAGCAGCCAAGTTTCGGGGGGGTCCGGGGAGCTGTTTTTT. Translated: CASSQVSGGSGELFF.

This rearrangement joins TRBV3-1 (or the pseudogene TRBV3-2) to TRBJ1-5, with a tentative D call TRBD1 (6 bases). V was pared by 1 base and J by 7 bases, with 11 bases between. Germline V gives CDR1 LGHDT, CDR2 YNNKEL (reference sequence). The CDR3 consists of 14 residues. The CDR3 region is CASSQAGEGQPQHF. For the CDR3, the DNA is TGTGCCAGCAGCCAAGCAGGGGAAGGCCAGCCCCAGCATTTT.

The chain joins TRBV6-2 or TRBV6-3 to TRBJ1-1; D unclear. Germline-derived CDR1 and CDR2 are MNHEY and SVGEGT. The ends were cut back, 0 bases at V and 1 base at J, with 6 bases in the middle. This CDR3 has 14 residues. CDR3 sequence (DNA): TGTGCCAGCAGTTACTCTATGGGGAACACTGAAGCTTTCTTT. This sequence encodes CASSYSMGNTEAFF.

With respect to this clone: A junction boundary mismatches the germline segment, possibly from a read error. This chain joins TRBV7-7 and TRBJ2-5, with D maybe TRBD2 (6 bases). The CDR3 spans 17 residues. The germline V gene encodes CDR1 SSHAT and CDR2 FNYEAQ (reference sequence). The CDR3 reads CASSLNRVSGPQETQYF. Written as DNA, the CDR3 is TGTGCTAGCAGCTTGAATCGTGTTAGCGGTCCCCAAGAGACCCAGTACTTC.

This rearrangement joins TRBV19 to TRBJ2-5; TRBD2 matches 11 bases. Germline V gene data show CDR1 as LNHDA and CDR2 as SQIVND (reference sequence). V was clipped by 4 bases and J by 1 base; unmatched bases: 8. The CDR3 length is 17 residues. The CDR3 sequence: CASSSRPSGGPQETQYF. CDR3 nucleotide sequence: TGTGCCAGTAGTAGCCGGCCTAGCGGGGGGCCCCAAGAGACCCAGTACTTC. The full variable domain, with the rest looked up from reference TRBV19 and TRBJ2-5, is DGGITQSPKYLFRKEGQNVTLSCEQNLNHDAMYWYRQDPGQGLRLIYYSQIVNDFQKGDIAEGYSVSREKKESFPLTVTSAQKNPTAFYLCASSSRPSGGPQETQYFGPGTRLLVL.

V is TRBV28 and J is TRBJ2-3; tentatively, D is TRBD2 (5 bases). V was cut by 6 bases and J by 2 bases, with 15 bases left in between. There are 15 residues in the CDR3. Germline values: CDR1 MDHEN, CDR2 SYDVKM. CDR3 sequence: CASSLIRTFTDTQYF. The CDR3, as DNA: TGTGCCAGCAGCTTAATACGGACTTTCACAGATACGCAGTATTTT.

The chain carries TRBV5-6 and TRBJ2-1; D is unresolved. The V end was cut by 0 bases, the J end by 8 bases, with 12 bases between. The CDR3 is 14 residues long. CDR1 and CDR2 from the germline V gene are SGHDT and YYEEEE. The CDR3 nucleotides are TGTGCCAGCAGCTTGGCCTTTAGTCGGCATGAGCAGTTCTTC. Protein product: CASSLAFSRHEQFF.

V gene TRBV4-1 combines with J gene TRBJ1-3; D is possibly TRBD1 (6 bases). CDR3 length: 16 amino acids. Trimming cost V 4 bases and J 4 bases, with 17 bases left between them. The germline V gene encodes CDR1 MGHRA and CDR2 YSYEKL. The CDR3 DNA is TGCGCCAGCAGCCGCACCTCGGGCCAGGGGGGAAACACCATATATTTT. Translating gives CASSRTSGQGGNTIYF.

The chain couples TRBV9 to TRBJ2-3; TRBD1 might be the D (6 bases). The germline CDR1 and CDR2 sequences are SGDLS and YYNGEE. V lost 5 bases and J lost 2, with 15 bases in between. The CDR3 totals 15 residues. The CDR3 region has the DNA TGTGCCAGCAGGGTCGGACAGACATTCACAGATACGCAGTATTTT. Amino acid sequence: CASRVGQTFTDTQYF. Full variable domain (rest looked up from reference TRBV9 and TRBJ2-3): DSGVTQTPKHLITATGQRVTLRCSPRSGDLSVYWYQQSLDQGLQFLIQYYNGEERAKGNILERFSAQQFPDLHSELNLSSLELGDSALYFCASRVGQTFTDTQYFGPGTRLTVL.

The chain joins TRBV19 to TRBJ2-5; TRBD2 agrees at 9 bases. The trim removed 2 bases at V and 3 bases at J, leaving 1 base unmatched. CDR1 and CDR2 from the germline V gene are LNHDA and SQIVND (reference sequence). The CDR3 extends over 14 amino acids. CDR3 bases: TGTGCCAGTAGTATATTAGCGGGGGAAGAGACCCAGTACTTC. Encoded protein: CASSILAGEETQYF.

This clone was counted a few times. The chain joins TRBV27 to TRBJ2-1, with D perhaps assigned TRBD1 or TRBD2 (5 bases each). This CDR3 is 15 amino acids long. Germline V gene sequence: CDR1 MNHEY, CDR2 SMNVEV (reference sequence). Trimming left V 5 bases short and J 6 bases short, with 17 bases between. Here the CDR3 reads CASSPEGQRFNEQFF. The CDR3 DNA reads TGTGCCAGCAGTCCCGAGGGGCAGCGGTTCAATGAGCAGTTCTTC.

CDR3 DNA: TGTGCCACCAGCAGAGATCGTCTAACAGCCGGGGAGCTGTTTTTT. It is translated as CATSRDRLTAGELFF. The chain recombines TRBV15 with TRBJ2-2; no clear D gene. The CDR3 sequence is 15 residues long. V lost 0 bases, J lost 6 bases, and 11 bases lay in between. The germline V gene has CDR1 LNHNV and CDR2 YYDKDF (reference sequence).

V is TRBV11-3 and J is TRBJ2-1; D is perhaps TRBD1 or TRBD2 (7 bases each). Trimming cost V 3 bases and J 5 bases, with 14 bases left between them. This CDR3 is built from 15 residues. From germline, CDR1 is SGHNT and CDR2 YENEEA. The CDR3 nucleotides are TGTGCCAGCAGCTTCAGGGGGGGAAAAAACAATGAGCAGTTCTTC. Its translation is CASSFRGGKNNEQFF.

This clone was seen only once. The CDR3 protein is CASSLGQSYGYTF. CDR3 DNA sequence: TGTGCCAGCAGCTTAGGACAGTCCTATGGCTACACCTTC. V gene TRBV5-6 combines with J gene TRBJ1-2, with D maybe TRBD1 (6 bases). V lost 2 bases and J 4 bases, leaving 9 bases between the germline ends. The CDR3 is made up of 13 amino acids. Per the germline V gene, CDR1 is SGHDT and CDR2 is YYEEEE.